What follows describes a single T cell receptor beta chain. Use of 60 Vbeta and 13 Jbeta primers characterized the PCR. Method: immunoSEQ multiplex PCR; TCRdb's copy keeps in-frame clones and lacks some. Of about 110,000 clones listed, about four fifths are singletons. This CDR3 is 16 amino acids long. Trimming left V 2 bases short and J 1 base short, with 14 bases between. The germline V gene has CDR1 MNHEY and CDR2 SMNVEV (reference sequence). This sample was included in a study of cytomegalovirus exposure and HLA in healthy donors. J is TRBJ2-5 and V is TRBV27, with a possible D match to TRBD2 (5 bases). This clonotype was sampled from a woman between 18 and 29 years old in good health and CMV-seropositive. The sample comprised PBMCs. The CDR3 region has the DNA TGTGCCAGCAGTTTAATTGGGAGAGTGGGCCAAGAGACCCAGTACTTC. This sequence encodes CASSLIGRVGQETQYF.